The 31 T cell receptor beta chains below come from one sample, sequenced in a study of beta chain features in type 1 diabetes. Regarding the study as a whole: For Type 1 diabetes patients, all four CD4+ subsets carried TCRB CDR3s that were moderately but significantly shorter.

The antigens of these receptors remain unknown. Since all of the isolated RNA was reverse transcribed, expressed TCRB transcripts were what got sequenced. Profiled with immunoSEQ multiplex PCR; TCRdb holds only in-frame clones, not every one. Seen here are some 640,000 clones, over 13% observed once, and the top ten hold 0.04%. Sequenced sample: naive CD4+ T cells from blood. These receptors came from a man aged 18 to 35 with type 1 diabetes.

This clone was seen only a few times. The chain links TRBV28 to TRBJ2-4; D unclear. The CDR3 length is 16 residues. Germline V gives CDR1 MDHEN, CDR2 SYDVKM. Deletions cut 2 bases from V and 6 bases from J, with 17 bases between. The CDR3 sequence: CASSLNRRVAGNIQYF. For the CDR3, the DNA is TGTGCCAGCAGTTTAAACCGTCGGGTAGCTGGAAACATTCAGTACTTC.

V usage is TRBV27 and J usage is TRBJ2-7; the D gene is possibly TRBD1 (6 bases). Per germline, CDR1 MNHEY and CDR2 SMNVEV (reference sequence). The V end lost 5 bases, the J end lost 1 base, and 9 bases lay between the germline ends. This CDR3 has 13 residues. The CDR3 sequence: CASSIRGSYEQYF. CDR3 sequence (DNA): TGTGCCAGCAGTATCAGGGGATCCTACGAGCAGTACTTC.

The chain's CDR3 is CASSLVNVEQYF. CDR3 coding DNA: TGTGCCAGCAGCTTGGTCAATGTCGAGCAGTACTTC. This chain connects TRBV5-4 to TRBJ2-7; D uncertain. This CDR3 has 12 residues. The ends were cut back, 0 bases at V and 6 bases at J, with 7 bases in the middle. Germline V gene sequence: CDR1 SGHNT, CDR2 YYREEE (reference sequence).

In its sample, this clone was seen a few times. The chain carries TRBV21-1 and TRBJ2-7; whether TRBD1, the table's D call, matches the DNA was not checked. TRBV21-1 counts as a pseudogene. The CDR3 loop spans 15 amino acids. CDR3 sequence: CASSKAQGASYEQYF. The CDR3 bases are TGTGCCAGCAGCAAAGCGCAGGGGGCGTCCTACGAGCAGTACTTC.

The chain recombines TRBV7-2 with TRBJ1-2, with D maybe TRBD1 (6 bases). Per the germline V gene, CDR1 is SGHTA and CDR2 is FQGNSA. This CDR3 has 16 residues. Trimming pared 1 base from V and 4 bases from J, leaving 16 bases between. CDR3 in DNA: TGTGCCAGCAGCTTAGGGGAACAGGGATCCGGCTATGGCTACACCTTC. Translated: CASSLGEQGSGYGYTF.

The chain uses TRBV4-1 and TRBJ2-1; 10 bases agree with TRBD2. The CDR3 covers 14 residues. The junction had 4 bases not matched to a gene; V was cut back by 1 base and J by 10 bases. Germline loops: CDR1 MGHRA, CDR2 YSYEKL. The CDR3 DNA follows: TGCGCCAGCAGCCAAGGTCTAGCGGGGGCGGAGCAGTTCTTC. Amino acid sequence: CASSQGLAGAEQFF.

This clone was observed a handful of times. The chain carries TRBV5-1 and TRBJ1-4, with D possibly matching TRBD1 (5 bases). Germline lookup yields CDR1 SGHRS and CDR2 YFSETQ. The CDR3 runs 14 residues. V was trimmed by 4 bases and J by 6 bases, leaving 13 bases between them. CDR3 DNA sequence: TGCGCCAGCAGCGAACCTGGGGGTTATGAAAAACTGTTTTTT. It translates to CASSEPGGYEKLFF. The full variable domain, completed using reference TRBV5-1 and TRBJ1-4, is KAGVTQTPRYLIKTRGQQVTLSCSPISGHRSVSWYQQTPGQGLQFLFEYFSETQRNKGNFPGRFSGRQFSNSRSEMNVSTLELGDSALYLCASSEPGGYEKLFFGSGTQLSVL.

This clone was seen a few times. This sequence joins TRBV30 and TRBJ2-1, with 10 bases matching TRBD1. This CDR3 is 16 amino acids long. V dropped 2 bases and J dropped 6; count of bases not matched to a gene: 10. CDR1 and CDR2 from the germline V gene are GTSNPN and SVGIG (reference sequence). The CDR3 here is CAWSPSGQGTGNEQFF. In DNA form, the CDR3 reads TGTGCCTGGAGTCCCTCGGGACAGGGGACGGGCAATGAGCAGTTCTTC.

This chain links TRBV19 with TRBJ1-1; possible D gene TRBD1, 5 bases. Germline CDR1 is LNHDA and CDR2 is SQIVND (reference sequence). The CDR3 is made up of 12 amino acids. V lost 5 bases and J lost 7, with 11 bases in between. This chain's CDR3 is CASSSGRDEAFF. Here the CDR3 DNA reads TGTGCCAGTAGTTCGGGACGGGATGAAGCTTTCTTT.

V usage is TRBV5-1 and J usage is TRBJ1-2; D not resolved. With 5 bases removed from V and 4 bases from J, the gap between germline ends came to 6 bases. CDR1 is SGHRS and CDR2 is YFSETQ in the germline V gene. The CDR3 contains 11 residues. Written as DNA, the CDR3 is TGCGCCAGCAGTCGCTCCTATGGCTACACCTTC. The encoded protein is CASSRSYGYTF.

The CDR3 DNA is TGTGCCTGGAGTTTCGGGACAGGGAAAAACGAGCAGTACTTC. This encodes CAWSFGTGKNEQYF. The chain uses TRBV30 and TRBJ2-7; 9 bases agree with TRBD1. V dropped 2 bases and J dropped 5; count of bases not matched to a gene: 7. CDR3 size: 14 residues. Germline-derived CDR1 and CDR2 are GTSNPN and SVGIG (reference sequence).

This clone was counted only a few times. As DNA, the CDR3 is TGTGCCTGGAGTAATCGGACAGTTCTGAACACTGAAGCTTTCTTT. Encoded protein: CAWSNRTVLNTEAFF. The V gene is TRBV30, the J gene TRBJ1-1; D may be TRBD1 (6 bases). V gave up 2 bases and J gave up 0 bases, with 13 bases separating them. CDR1 is GTSNPN, CDR2 SVGIG, per germline (reference sequence). The length of the CDR3 is 15 residues.

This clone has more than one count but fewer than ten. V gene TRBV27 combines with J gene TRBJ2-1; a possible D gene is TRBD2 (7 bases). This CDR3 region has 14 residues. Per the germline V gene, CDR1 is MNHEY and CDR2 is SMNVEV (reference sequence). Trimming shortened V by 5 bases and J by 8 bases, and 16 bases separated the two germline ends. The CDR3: CASSLTSGGDEQFF. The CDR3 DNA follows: TGTGCCAGCAGTCTCACTTCGGGGGGCGATGAGCAGTTCTTC.

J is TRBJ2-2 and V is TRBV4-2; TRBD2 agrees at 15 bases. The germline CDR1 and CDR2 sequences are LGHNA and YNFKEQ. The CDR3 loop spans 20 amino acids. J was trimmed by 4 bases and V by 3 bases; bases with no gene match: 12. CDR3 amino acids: CASSQRNGLAGGIGTGELFF. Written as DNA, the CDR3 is TGTGCCAGCAGCCAGCGGAACGGACTAGCGGGAGGGATAGGCACCGGGGAGCTGTTTTTT.

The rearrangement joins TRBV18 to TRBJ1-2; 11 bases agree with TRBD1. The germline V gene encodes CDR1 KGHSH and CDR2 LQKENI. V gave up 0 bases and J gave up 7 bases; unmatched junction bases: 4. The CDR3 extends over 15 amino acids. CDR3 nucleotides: TGTGCCAGCTCACCACCGGGGACAGGGGGAAGTGGCTACACCTTC. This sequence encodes CASSPPGTGGSGYTF. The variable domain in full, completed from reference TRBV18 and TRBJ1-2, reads NAGVMQNPRHLVRRRGQEARLRCSPMKGHSHVYWYRQLPEEGLKFMVYLQKENIIDESGMPKERFSAEFPKEGPSILRIQQVVRGDSAAYFCASSPPGTGGSGYTFGSGTRLTVV.

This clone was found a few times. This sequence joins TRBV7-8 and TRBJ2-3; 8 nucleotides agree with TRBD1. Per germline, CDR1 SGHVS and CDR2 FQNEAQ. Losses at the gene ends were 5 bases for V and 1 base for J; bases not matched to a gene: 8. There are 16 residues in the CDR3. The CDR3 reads CASSARQGLRTDTQYF. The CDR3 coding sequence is TGTGCCAGCAGCGCCCGACAGGGGCTACGCACAGATACGCAGTATTTT.

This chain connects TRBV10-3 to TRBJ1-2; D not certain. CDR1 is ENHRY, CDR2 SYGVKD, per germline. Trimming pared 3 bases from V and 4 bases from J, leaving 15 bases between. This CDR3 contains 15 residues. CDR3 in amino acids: CAISDPSVEGYGYTF. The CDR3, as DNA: TGTGCCATCAGTGACCCTAGCGTGGAGGGCTATGGCTACACCTTC.

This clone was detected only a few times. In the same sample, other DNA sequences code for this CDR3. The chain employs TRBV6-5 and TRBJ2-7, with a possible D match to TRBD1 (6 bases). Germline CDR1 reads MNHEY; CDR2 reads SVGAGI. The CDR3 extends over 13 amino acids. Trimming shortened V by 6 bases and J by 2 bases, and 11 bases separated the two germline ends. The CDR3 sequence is CASSLDRAYEQYF. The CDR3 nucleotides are TGTGCCAGCAGCCTGGACAGAGCCTACGAGCAGTACTTC.

As DNA, the CDR3 is TGTGCCAGTAGTATCCAGGGCCGAGAGACCCAGTACTTC. Residues: CASSIQGRETQYF. The chain carries TRBV19 and TRBJ2-5; a weak D match, TRBD1 (5 bases). Deletions cut 3 bases from V and 4 bases from J, with 9 bases between. Germline-derived CDR1 and CDR2 are LNHDA and SQIVND (reference sequence). This CDR3 has 13 amino acids.

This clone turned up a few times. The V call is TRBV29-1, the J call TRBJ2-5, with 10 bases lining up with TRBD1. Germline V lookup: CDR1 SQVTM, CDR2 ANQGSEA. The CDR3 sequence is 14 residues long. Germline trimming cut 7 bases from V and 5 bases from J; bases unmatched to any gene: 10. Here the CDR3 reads CSAFWLGQGETQYF. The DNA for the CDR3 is TGCAGCGCATTTTGGCTGGGACAGGGGGAGACCCAGTACTTC.

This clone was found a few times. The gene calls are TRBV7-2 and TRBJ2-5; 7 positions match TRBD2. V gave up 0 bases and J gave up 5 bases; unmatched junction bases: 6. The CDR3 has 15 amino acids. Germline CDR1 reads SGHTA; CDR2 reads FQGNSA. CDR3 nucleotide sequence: TGTGCCAGCAGCTTAGCGGGACTACGCGGGGAGACCCAGTACTTC. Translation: CASSLAGLRGETQYF. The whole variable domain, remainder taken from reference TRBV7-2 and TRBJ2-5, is GAGVSQSPSNKVTEKGKDVELRCDPISGHTALYWYRQSLGQGLEFLIYFQGNSAPDKSGLPSDRFSAERTGGSVSTLTIQRTQQEDSAVYLCASSLAGLRGETQYFGPGTRLLVL.

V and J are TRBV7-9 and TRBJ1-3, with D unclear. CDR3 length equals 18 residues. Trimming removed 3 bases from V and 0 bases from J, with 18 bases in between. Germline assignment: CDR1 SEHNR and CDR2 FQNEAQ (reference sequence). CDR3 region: CASSFYPRGLSSGNTIYF. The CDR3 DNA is TGTGCCAGCAGCTTCTACCCTCGAGGGTTGAGCTCTGGAAACACCATATATTTT.

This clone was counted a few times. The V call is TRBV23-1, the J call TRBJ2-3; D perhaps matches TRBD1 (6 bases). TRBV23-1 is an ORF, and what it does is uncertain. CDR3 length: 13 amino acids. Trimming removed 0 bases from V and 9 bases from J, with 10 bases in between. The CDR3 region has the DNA TGCGCCAGCAGTCAATCGTCCAGGGGAACGCAGTATTTT. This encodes CASSQSSRGTQYF.

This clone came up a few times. The CDR3 sequence: CSVEEGLDQPQHF. Written as DNA, the CDR3 is TGCAGCGTTGAGGAGGGGTTAGATCAGCCCCAGCATTTT. The chain joins TRBV29-1 to TRBJ1-5, with TRBD1 as a possible D gene (5 bases). The V and J ends lost 3 bases and 5 bases respectively, with 11 bases between them. CDR3 length: 13 amino acids. Looked up from germline, CDR1 is SQVTM and CDR2 is ANQGSEA.

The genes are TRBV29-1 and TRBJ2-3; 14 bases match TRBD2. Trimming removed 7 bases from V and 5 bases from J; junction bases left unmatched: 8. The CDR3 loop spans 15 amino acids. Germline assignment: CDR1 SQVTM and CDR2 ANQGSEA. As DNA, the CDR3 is TGCAGCGCTGGGACTAGCGGGGGTATCGGAGATACGCAGTATTTT. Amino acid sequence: CSAGTSGGIGDTQYF.

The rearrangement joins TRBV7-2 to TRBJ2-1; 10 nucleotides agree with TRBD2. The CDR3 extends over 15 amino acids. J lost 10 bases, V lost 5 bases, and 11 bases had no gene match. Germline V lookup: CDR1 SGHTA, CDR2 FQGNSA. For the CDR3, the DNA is TGTGCCAGCAGCGAAGGGGCTAGCGGGAGATTAGAGCAGTTCTTC. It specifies CASSEGASGRLEQFF.

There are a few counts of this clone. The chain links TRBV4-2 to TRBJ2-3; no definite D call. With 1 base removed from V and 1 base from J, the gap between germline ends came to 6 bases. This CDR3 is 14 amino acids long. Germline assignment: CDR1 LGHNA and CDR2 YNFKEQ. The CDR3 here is CASSQGHGTDTQYF. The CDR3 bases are TGTGCCAGCAGCCAAGGGCATGGCACAGATACGCAGTATTTT.

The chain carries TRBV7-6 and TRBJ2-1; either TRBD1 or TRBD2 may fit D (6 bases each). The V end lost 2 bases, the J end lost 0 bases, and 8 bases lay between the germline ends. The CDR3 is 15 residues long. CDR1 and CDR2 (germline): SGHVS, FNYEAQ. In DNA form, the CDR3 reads TGTGCCAGCAGCTTAAAGGGGGGCTCCTACAATGAGCAGTTCTTC. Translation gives CASSLKGGSYNEQFF.

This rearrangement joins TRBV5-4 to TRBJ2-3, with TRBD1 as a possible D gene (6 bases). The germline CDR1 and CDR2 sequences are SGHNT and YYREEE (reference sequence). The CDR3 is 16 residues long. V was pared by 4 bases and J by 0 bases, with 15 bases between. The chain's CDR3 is CASSPAAGQSTDTQYF. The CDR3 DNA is TGTGCCAGCAGCCCCGCGGCAGGACAGAGCACAGATACGCAGTATTTT.

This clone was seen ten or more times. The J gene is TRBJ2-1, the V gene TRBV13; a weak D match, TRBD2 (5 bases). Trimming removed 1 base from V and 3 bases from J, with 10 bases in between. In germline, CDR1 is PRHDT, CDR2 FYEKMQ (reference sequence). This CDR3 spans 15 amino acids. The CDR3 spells CASSLDPGSYNEQFF. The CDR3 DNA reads TGTGCCAGCAGCTTAGATCCGGGGAGCTACAATGAGCAGTTCTTC.

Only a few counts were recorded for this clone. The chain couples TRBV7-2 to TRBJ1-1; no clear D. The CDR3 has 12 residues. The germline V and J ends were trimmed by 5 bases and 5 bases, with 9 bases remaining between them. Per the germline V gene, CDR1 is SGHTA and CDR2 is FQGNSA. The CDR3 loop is CASSPVGTEAFF. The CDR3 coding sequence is TGTGCCAGCAGCCCAGTAGGTACTGAAGCTTTCTTT.